By sample fraction, the clone carrying this TCR beta chain is medium-sized (0.01 to 0.1%). The time point denotes: before trial treatment. Advanced solid tumors without tumor-infiltrating lymphocytes were required for inclusion. This CDR3 is built from 13 residues. The ends lost 6 bases at V and 2 bases at J; junction bases unmatched: 4. Germline V CDR1 and CDR2: MDHEN, SYDVKM. The source of the sample is a study of low-dose radiotherapy and immunotherapy resistance in tumors. Study details: Cohort 2 was treated with 1 Gy per fraction every two weeks, amounting to 13 Gy across 26 weeks. Every two weeks, cyclophosphamide 200 mg/m2 was infused one day before radiation plus immunotherapy.

Both TCRalpha and TCRbeta chains were reverse transcribed with V-gene-specific primers. TCR amplification ran roughly 21 PCR cycles using constant-region and V-primer adapter primers. mRNA, after isolation, was amplified by in vitro transcription. TCRdb ran MiXCR on the reads and lists one entry per CDR3 protein. The sample has around 68,000 distinct CDR3 sequences; approximately 25% are singletons. The receptor was derived from a male donor with rectosigmoid adenocarcinoma. This specimen consisted of PBMCs, obtained before treatment. This chain uses TRBV28 with TRBJ2-7, with 7 bases identical to TRBD1. The CDR3: CASSPGQPYEQYF. DNA of the CDR3: TGTGCCAGCAGCCCGGGACAGCCCTACGAGCAGTACTTC. Complete variable domain (other parts from reference TRBV28 and TRBJ2-7): DVKVTQSSRYLVKRTGEKVFLECVQDMDHENMFWYRQDPGLGLRLIYFSYDVKMKEKGDIPEGYSVSREKKERFSLILESASTNQTSMYLCASSPGQPYEQYFGPGTRLTVT.